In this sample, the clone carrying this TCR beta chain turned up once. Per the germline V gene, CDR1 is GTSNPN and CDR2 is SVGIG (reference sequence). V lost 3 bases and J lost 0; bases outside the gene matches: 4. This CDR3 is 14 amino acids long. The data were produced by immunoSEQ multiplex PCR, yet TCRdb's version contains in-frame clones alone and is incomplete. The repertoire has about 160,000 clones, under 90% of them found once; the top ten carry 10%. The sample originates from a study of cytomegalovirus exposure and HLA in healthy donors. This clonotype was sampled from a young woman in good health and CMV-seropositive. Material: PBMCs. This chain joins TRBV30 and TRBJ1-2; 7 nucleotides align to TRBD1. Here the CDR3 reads CAWSTGQTNYGYTF. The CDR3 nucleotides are TGTGCCTGGAGCACGGGACAGACTAACTATGGCTACACCTTC.